This TCR beta chain was retrieved from a study of graft-versus-host responses after intestinal transplantation. Study details: Multivisceral, liver-intestinal, or isolated intestinal grafts went to recipients. Broader study findings: GvH clones turned up in recipient marrow; some had shown up first in ileum or blood. Circulating GvH clones peaking coincided with falling HvG clones soon after transplant. Allografts from individuals with graft-donor T cell macrochimerism displayed high graft-versus-host to host-versus-graft clonal ratios.

This CDR3 region has 19 residues. Germline V gene sequence: CDR1 SEHNR, CDR2 FQNEAQ (reference sequence). J gave up 0 bases and V 4 bases, and 9 bases lay outside the gene matches. In regard to this clone: Its specificity is not known.

Only in-frame clones appear in the TCRdb table, and some are missing; sequencing was by immunoSEQ multiplex PCR. The profile shows approximately 77,000 clones, about 90% of them singletons. This TCR was recovered from a human patient who received an intestinal transplant, so some T cells may come from the graft donor. The sequences come from PBMCs, collected 98 days after intestinal transplantation. V is TRBV7-9 and J is TRBJ2-6, with 10 bases matching TRBD2. In DNA, the CDR3 is TGTGCCAGCAGCTCCTGGACTAGCGGCGTTAACTCTGGGGCCAACGTCCTGACTTTC. Protein sequence: CASSSWTSGVNSGANVLTF.